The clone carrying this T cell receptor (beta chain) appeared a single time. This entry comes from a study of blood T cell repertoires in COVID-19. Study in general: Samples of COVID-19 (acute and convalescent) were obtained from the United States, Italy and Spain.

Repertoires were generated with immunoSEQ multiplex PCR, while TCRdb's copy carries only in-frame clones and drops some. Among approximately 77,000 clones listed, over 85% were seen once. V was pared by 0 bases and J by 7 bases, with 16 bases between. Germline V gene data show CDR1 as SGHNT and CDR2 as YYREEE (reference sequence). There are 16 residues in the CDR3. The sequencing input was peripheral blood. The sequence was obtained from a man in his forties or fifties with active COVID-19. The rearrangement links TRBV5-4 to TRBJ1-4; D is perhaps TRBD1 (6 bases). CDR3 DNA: TGTGCCAGCAGCTTGGCGGCGCAGGGGAGAGGTGAAAAACTGTTTTTT. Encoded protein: CASSLAAQGRGEKLFF.